What follows are 28 T cell receptor beta chains derived from one specimen sequenced in a study of regulatory T cells in long-lasting Graves disease. The sample's time point: persistent/refractory GD, antithyroid drugs over 5 years with positive TRAb. PBMC-extracted RNA yielded the TCR library. CDR3 regions were amplified by Arm-PCR using iRepertoire HTBI primers to build TCR beta libraries. TCRdb used MiXCR to reprocess the multiplex PCR reads, holding one entry per CDR3 protein. The sample has around 460,000 distinct CDR3 sequences, 22% seen once. Material: peripheral blood mononuclear cells (PBMCs), obtained when the disease was refractory, from a patient treated with antithyroid drugs. These receptors all come from a female donor with Graves disease.

The chain joins TRBV6-1 to TRBJ1-1, with TRBD1 as a possible D gene (5 bases). CDR3 length: 16 residues. Trimming removed 5 bases at V and 0 bases at J, with 16 bases between. Germline-derived CDR1 and CDR2 are MNHNS and SASEGT. The CDR3 nucleotides read TGTGCCAGCAGTCCCGGGGGGGTAATCATGAACACTGAAGCTTTCTTT. Encoded protein: CASSPGGVIMNTEAFF.

The table lists this clonotype with a few counts. The chain links TRBV20-1 to TRBJ2-2; 8 bases map to TRBD2. CDR3 length: 16 amino acids. Germline values: CDR1 DFQATT, CDR2 SNEGSKA (reference sequence). The CDR3 bases are TGCAGCGGGAGGGACGGCTTACAGGGCGCCACCGGGGAGCTGTTTTTT. Translation: CSGRDGLQGATGELFF.

This clonotype was recorded at least ten times. The chain is built from TRBV24-1 and TRBJ2-5; 15 bases match TRBD2. The CDR3 sequence is 18 residues long. The ends lost 2 bases at V and 4 bases at J; junction bases unmatched: 7. Germline lookup yields CDR1 KGHDR and CDR2 SFDVKD. The CDR3 region is CATSDSGTSGRFGETQYF. CDR3 coding DNA: TGTGCCACCAGTGATTCCGGGACTAGCGGGAGGTTTGGAGAGACCCAGTACTTC.

The V and J genes are TRBV7-2 and TRBJ2-1, with D hard to call. The V and J ends lost 3 bases and 5 bases respectively, with 8 bases between them. CDR3 length equals 13 residues. Germline-derived CDR1 and CDR2 are SGHTA and FQGNSA. CDR3 DNA sequence: TGTGCCAGCAGCTTCCGGCCGGACAATGAGCAGTTCTTC. This gives the protein CASSFRPDNEQFF.

This clonotype came up a few times. The V call is TRBV5-6, the J call TRBJ2-7; D is undetermined. This CDR3 has 15 amino acids. V was clipped by 0 bases and J by 5 bases, with 15 bases between them. Germline V gene lookup returns CDR1 SGHDT and CDR2 YYEEEE. The CDR3: CASSLDREERDEQYF. The CDR3 bases are TGTGCCAGCAGCTTGGACCGAGAAGAGCGTGACGAGCAGTACTTC.

As to this clonotype: Sequence at one end of the junction differs from germline and may be a read error. This chain links TRBV3-1 with TRBJ1-5; 7 bases agree with TRBD1. The length of the CDR3 is 14 residues. Looked up from germline, CDR1 is LGHDT and CDR2 is YNNKEL (reference sequence). The CDR3 is CTSSQGGGVQPQHF. CDR3 bases: TGTACCAGCAGCCAAGGGGGCGGCGTCCAGCCCCAGCATTTT.

The V and J genes are TRBV2 and TRBJ1-1; TRBD1 matches at 7 bases. CDR1 is SNHLY and CDR2 is FYNNEI in the germline V gene. J was trimmed by 4 bases and V by 3 bases; bases with no gene match: 8. This CDR3 has 15 residues. The CDR3, as DNA: TGTGCCAGCAGTGATCCGACAGGGATGGGCACTGAAGCTTTCTTT. Encoded protein: CASSDPTGMGTEAFF.

In this sample, this clonotype turned up many times. The chain uses TRBV2 and TRBJ2-2; no firm D call. Germline CDR1 reads SNHLY; CDR2 reads FYNNEI. The CDR3 length is 13 residues. V was shortened by 7 bases and J by 7 bases, with 13 bases between the two germline ends. The CDR3 loop reads CASNPMGNGELFF. The DNA of the CDR3 is TGTGCCAGCAATCCTATGGGGAACGGGGAGCTGTTTTTT.

The chain couples TRBV20-1 to TRBJ1-1; a weak D match, TRBD1 (6 bases). Trimming took off 3 bases at V and 5 bases at J, with 19 bases between the two ends. This CDR3 is built from 15 residues. Germline CDR1 and CDR2: DFQATT and SNEGSKA (reference sequence). For the CDR3, the DNA is TGCAGTGCTAGTGATCCAATTAGGGGGGGAACTGAAGCTTTCTTT. This translates into CSASDPIRGGTEAFF.

This clonotype occurred many times. The chain recombines TRBV27 with TRBJ1-2; 7 bases line up with TRBD1. Trimming cost V 8 bases and J 3 bases; bases outside gene matches: 6. The germline V gene has CDR1 MNHEY and CDR2 SMNVEV (reference sequence). The CDR3 sequence is 13 residues long. CDR3 loop: CASARGTDYGYTF. For the CDR3, the DNA is TGTGCCAGCGCTCGCGGGACAGACTATGGCTACACCTTC.

The table lists this clonotype with many counts. The rearrangement joins TRBV20-1 to TRBJ1-4; no clear D. Germline lookup yields CDR1 DFQATT and CDR2 SNEGSKA (reference sequence). The V and J ends lost 6 bases and 5 bases respectively, with 13 bases between them. The CDR3 extends over 13 amino acids. DNA for the CDR3: TGCAGTGCCCATGAAGGGAACAATGAAAAACTGTTTTTT. This codes for CSAHEGNNEKLFF.

This rearrangement joins TRBV18 to TRBJ2-5, with D possibly being TRBD2 (6 bases). CDR3 length equals 14 residues. V lost 5 bases and J lost 5, with 15 bases in between. Germline V lookup: CDR1 KGHSH, CDR2 LQKENI. DNA for the CDR3: TGTGCCAGCTCATCCGCGGGACGAACGGAGACCCAGTACTTC. Protein sequence: CASSSAGRTETQYF.

This clonotype was seen at least ten times. The chain links TRBV6-1 to TRBJ2-7, with TRBD2 as a possible D gene (5 bases). The CDR3 covers 15 residues. V lost 5 bases and J 1 base, leaving 15 bases between the germline ends. The germline gives CDR1 MNHNS, CDR2 SASEGT. CDR3 in DNA: TGTGCCAGCAGTCCCGAAGGAGGTCCTTCCTACGAGCAGTACTTC. Its translation is CASSPEGGPSYEQYF.

This clonotype occurred many times. J is TRBJ2-7 and V is TRBV2, with TRBD2 matching 7 bases. The CDR3 runs 15 residues. V lost 1 base to trimming and J lost 2 bases; unmatched junction nucleotides: 5. The V gene's germline CDR1 is SNHLY and CDR2 FYNNEI. CDR3 region: CASSEVRGDPYEQYF. Written as DNA, the CDR3 is TGTGCCAGCAGTGAAGTTCGGGGGGACCCCTACGAGCAGTACTTC.

In regard to this clonotype: At one boundary the junction diverges from the germline segment, which might be a read error. V is TRBV9 and J is TRBJ1-1; D remains unclear. The CDR3 is 14 amino acids. Germline lookup yields CDR1 SGDLS and CDR2 YYNGEE. CDR3 nucleotides: TGTGCCAACAGCGGTAAGAACATGAACACTGAAGCTTTCTTT. Translating it yields CANSGKNMNTEAFF.

This clonotype has at least ten counts. The chain carries TRBV29-1 and TRBJ1-1, with D perhaps matching TRBD1 (5 bases). Germline loops: CDR1 SQVTM, CDR2 ANQGSEA. This CDR3 has 13 residues. The V end was cut by 6 bases, the J end by 1 base, with 12 bases between. The CDR3 bases are TGCAGCGTGGTGATAACAGGGAACACTGAAGCTTTCTTT. This gives the protein CSVVITGNTEAFF.

CDR3 nucleotide sequence: TGTGCCAGTAGTTTAACCGGGACTAGCGGGAGTTCCTACAATGAGCAGTTCTTC. Residues: CASSLTGTSGSSYNEQFF. This rearrangement joins TRBV19 to TRBJ2-1; 14 nucleotides match TRBD2. Germline assignment: CDR1 LNHDA and CDR2 SQIVND (reference sequence). With V trimmed by 5 bases and J by 1 base, 7 bases remained unmatched. This CDR3 is built from 18 residues.

The genes are TRBV6-1 and TRBJ2-5; the D call may be TRBD1 or TRBD2 (5 bases each). CDR3 length equals 16 residues. V was cut by 6 bases and J by 4 bases, with 21 bases left in between. Per the germline V gene, CDR1 is MNHNS and CDR2 is SASEGT. CDR3 loop: CASSAFDGAVRETQYF. The CDR3 DNA reads TGTGCCAGCAGCGCCTTTGACGGGGCCGTTCGAGAGACCCAGTACTTC.

The V and J genes are TRBV4-3 and TRBJ2-7; TRBD2 agrees at 14 bases. The ends lost 0 bases at V and 4 bases at J; junction bases unmatched: 2. Germline V gene sequence: CDR1 LGHNA, CDR2 YSLEER. The CDR3 covers 16 residues. The CDR3 DNA follows: TGCGCCAGCAGCCAAGAACGACTAGCGGGAGGGTACGAGCAGTACTTC. Its protein is CASSQERLAGGYEQYF.

This clonotype was observed a handful of times. The J gene is TRBJ1-4, the V gene TRBV14; perhaps TRBD1 as D (5 bases). The germline CDR1 and CDR2 sequences are SGHDN and FVKESK. The germline V and J ends were trimmed by 3 bases and 8 bases, with 19 bases remaining between them. The CDR3 runs to 16 residues. The CDR3 sequence: CASSQPRWGTREKLFF. The DNA of the CDR3 is TGTGCCAGCAGCCAGCCTCGTTGGGGGACTCGGGAAAAACTGTTTTTT.

This clonotype was seen a single time. The chain uses TRBV7-3 and TRBJ2-3, with TRBD2 identical over 9 bases. CDR1 and CDR2 from the germline V gene are SGHTA and FQGTGA. CDR3 size: 14 residues. Losses at the gene ends were 8 bases for V and 1 base for J; bases not matched to a gene: 4. The CDR3 coding sequence is TGTGCCAGCTCCTCTAGCGGGGGCACAGATACGCAGTATTTT. This gives the protein CASSSSGGTDTQYF. The entire variable domain, with the rest obtained from reference TRBV7-3 and TRBJ2-3, is as follows: GAGVSQTPSNKVTEKGKYVELRCDPISGHTALYWYRQSLGQGPEFLIYFQGTGAADDSGLPNDRFFAVRPEGSVSTLKIQRTERGDSAVYLCASSSSGGTDTQYFGPGTRLTVL.

This clonotype was counted ten times or more. The chain combines TRBV28 with TRBJ1-1, with TRBD1 as a possible D gene (5 bases). The V gene's germline CDR1 is MDHEN and CDR2 SYDVKM. CDR3 length: 13 amino acids. Trimming shortened V by 10 bases and J by 6 bases, and 18 bases separated the two germline ends. CDR3 sequence: CAITRDSVAEAFF. CDR3 in DNA: TGTGCCATCACGAGGGACTCGGTGGCTGAAGCTTTCTTT.

Notes on this clonotype: This may come from a read error, since a much larger clone is one base off. This chain uses TRBV5-6 with TRBJ1-5, with 7 bases identical to TRBD1. Trimming cost V 3 bases and J 4 bases; bases outside gene matches: 4. This CDR3 region has 14 residues. Germline V gives CDR1 SGHDT, CDR2 YYEEEE. CDR3 nucleotides: TGTGCCAGCAGCTCCCAACAGGGGAATCAGCCCCAGCATTTT. Amino acids: CASSSQQGNQPQHF.

The rearrangement uses TRBV28 and TRBJ1-2, with 9 bases identical to TRBD1. The CDR3 is 14 amino acids. V trimming: 6 bases; J trimming: 6 bases; junction bases outside the gene matches: 8. The germline V gene has CDR1 MDHEN and CDR2 SYDVKM. Here the CDR3 reads CASRRQGGVHGYTF. CDR3 in DNA: TGTGCCAGCAGGAGACAGGGGGGCGTACATGGCTACACCTTC.

The chain recombines TRBV19 with TRBJ1-1; no definite D call. Trimming took off 9 bases at V and 3 bases at J, with 17 bases between the two ends. CDR1 is LNHDA, CDR2 SQIVND, per germline (reference sequence). The CDR3 is made up of 14 amino acids. CDR3 nucleotides: TGTGCCAGCAGTGAATATGGATTTGACACTGAAGCTTTCTTT. This gives the protein CASSEYGFDTEAFF.

The chain uses TRBV5-1 and TRBJ1-4; perhaps TRBD1 as D (5 bases). CDR1 SGHRS and CDR2 YFSETQ come from the germline V gene. The CDR3 extends over 14 amino acids. V gave up 3 bases and J gave up 8 bases, with 14 bases separating them. CDR3 DNA: TGCGCCAGCAGCTACCAGGGTAGTTCGGAAAAACTGTTTTTT. It specifies CASSYQGSSEKLFF.

This clonotype was seen a few times. The rearrangement links TRBV7-9 to TRBJ1-1; no reliable D call. There are 11 residues in the CDR3. V was cut by 7 bases and J by 6 bases, with 9 bases left in between. Germline CDR1 SEHNR, CDR2 FQNEAQ (reference sequence). CDR3 in DNA: TGTGCCAGCAAAGAGCATCCTGAAGCTTTCTTT. Its protein product is CASKEHPEAFF. Full variable domain (rest looked up from reference TRBV7-9 and TRBJ1-1): DTGVSQNPRHKITKRGQNVTFRCDPISEHNRLYWYRQTLGQGPEFLTYFQNEAQLEKSRLLSDRFSAERPKGSFSTLEIQRTEQGDSAMYLCASKEHPEAFFGQGTRLTVV.

This chain connects TRBV11-2 to TRBJ1-4; 7 bases align to TRBD1. Germline CDR1 reads SGHAT; CDR2 reads FQNNGV. The V gene end was trimmed by 4 bases and the J gene end by 8 bases; junction bases not matched to a gene: 7. This CDR3 comprises 14 residues. The CDR3 loop reads CASSSTGPREKLFF. The CDR3 DNA follows: TGTGCCAGCAGCTCGACAGGGCCACGAGAAAAACTGTTTTTT.